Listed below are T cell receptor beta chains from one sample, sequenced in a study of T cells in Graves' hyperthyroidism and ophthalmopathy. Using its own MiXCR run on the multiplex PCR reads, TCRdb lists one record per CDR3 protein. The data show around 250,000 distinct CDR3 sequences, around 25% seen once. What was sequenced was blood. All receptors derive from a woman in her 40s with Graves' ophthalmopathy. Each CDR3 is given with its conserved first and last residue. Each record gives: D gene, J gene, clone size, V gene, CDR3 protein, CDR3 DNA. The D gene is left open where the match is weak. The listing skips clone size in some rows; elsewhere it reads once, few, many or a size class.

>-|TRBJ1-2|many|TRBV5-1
CASSPEGDYGYTF
TGCGCCAGCAGCCCCGAGGGGGACTATGGCTACACCTTC
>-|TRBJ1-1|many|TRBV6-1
CASTGWARGTEAFF
TGTGCCAGCACGGGGTGGGCGCGGGGCACTGAAGCTTTCTTT
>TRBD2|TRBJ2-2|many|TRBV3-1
CASSRGRAGTGELFF
TGTGCCAGCAGCCGCGGGAGGGCAGGTACCGGGGAGCTGTTTTTT
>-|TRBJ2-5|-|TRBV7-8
CASSERGSATQYF
TGTGCCAGCAGCGAGAGGGGTTCGGCGACCCAGTACTTC
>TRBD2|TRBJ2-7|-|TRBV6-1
CASIRGSGSLQYF
TGTGCCAGCATCCGGGGTAGCGGGAGTTTGCAGTACTTC
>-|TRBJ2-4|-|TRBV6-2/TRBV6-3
CASMGGRAKNIQYF
TGTGCCTCCATGGGAGGTAGGGCCAAAAACATTCAGTACTTC
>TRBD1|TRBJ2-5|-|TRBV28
CASSLLQGAQETQYF
TGTGCCAGCAGCTTATTACAGGGGGCGCAGGAGACCCAGTACTTC
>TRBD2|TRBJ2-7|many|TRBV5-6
CASSLGSSGSFSEQYF
TGTGCCAGCAGCTTAGGATCTAGCGGGTCTTTCAGTGAGCAGTACTTC
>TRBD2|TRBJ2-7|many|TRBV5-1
CASRLSLAGMNYEQYF
TGCGCCAGCAGGTTATCTCTAGCGGGAATGAACTACGAGCAGTACTTC
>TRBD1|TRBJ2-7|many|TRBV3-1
CATRGTGASYEQYF
TGTGCCACGCGGGGGACAGGGGCGTCCTACGAGCAGTACTTC
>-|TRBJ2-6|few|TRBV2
CASRAISGANVLTF
TGTGCCAGCAGAGCCATATCTGGGGCCAACGTCCTGACTTTC
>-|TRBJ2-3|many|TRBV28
CASSFIGRGGFTDTQYF
TGTGCCAGCAGTTTCATAGGGAGGGGGGGATTCACAGATACGCAGTATTTT
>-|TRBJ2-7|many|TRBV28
CASLRGSYEQYF
TGTGCCAGCTTGAGAGGTTCCTACGAGCAGTACTTC
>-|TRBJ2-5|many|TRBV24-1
CATSEEGVGTQYF
TGTGCCACCAGTGAAGAGGGCGTGGGGACCCAGTACTTC
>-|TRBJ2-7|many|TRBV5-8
CASSFGSAAYEQYF
TGTGCCAGCAGCTTTGGCTCTGCGGCCTACGAGCAGTACTTC
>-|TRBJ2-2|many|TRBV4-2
CASSSPRPNTGELFF
TGTGCCAGCAGCTCCCCCCGACCGAACACCGGGGAGCTGTTTTTT
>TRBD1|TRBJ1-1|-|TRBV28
CASRTGGGRAFF
TGTGCCAGCAGGACAGGGGGCGGAAGGGCTTTCTTT
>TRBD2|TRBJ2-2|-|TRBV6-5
CASSYGLAGGNTGELFF
TGTGCCAGCAGTTACGGGTTAGCGGGGGGAAACACCGGGGAGCTGTTTTTT
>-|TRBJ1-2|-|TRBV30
CAWSVRGAAGYTF
TGTGCCTGGAGTGTACGAGGGGCGGCGGGCTACACCTTC
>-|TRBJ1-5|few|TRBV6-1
CASSEAGQWNQPQHF
TGTGCCAGCAGTGAAGCTGGACAGTGGAATCAGCCCCAGCATTTT
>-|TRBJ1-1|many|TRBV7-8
CASSSTAAETEAFF
TGTGCCAGCAGCTCCACCGCCGCGGAAACTGAAGCTTTCTTT
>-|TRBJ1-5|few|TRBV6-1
CASSGGSQSNQPQHF
TGTGCCAGCAGTGGAGGGAGTCAGAGCAATCAGCCCCAGCATTTT
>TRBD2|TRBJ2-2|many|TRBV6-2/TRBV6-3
CASSGTSGYTGELFF
TGTGCCAGCAGTGGGACTAGCGGATATACCGGGGAGCTGTTTTTT
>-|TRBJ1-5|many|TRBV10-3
CAISESRTGSGRQPQHF
TGTGCCATCAGTGAATCCCGAACAGGGAGCGGACGGCAGCCCCAGCATTTT
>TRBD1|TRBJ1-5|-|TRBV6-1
CASYRDRGQPQHF
TGTGCCAGCTACCGGGACAGGGGTCAGCCCCAGCATTTT
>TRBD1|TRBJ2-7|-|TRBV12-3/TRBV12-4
CASSPPSDRAYEQYF
TGTGCCAGCAGTCCGCCTTCGGACAGGGCCTACGAGCAGTACTTC
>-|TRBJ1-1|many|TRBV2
CASTRPPWSAEAFF
TGTGCCAGCACCAGGCCACCCTGGAGCGCTGAAGCTTTCTTT
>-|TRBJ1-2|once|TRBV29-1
CSVEPLTGYYGYTF
TGCAGCGTTGAGCCCCTGACAGGATACTATGGCTACACCTTC
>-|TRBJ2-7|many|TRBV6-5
CASTRAGPGEQYF
TGTGCCAGCACCCGGGCAGGGCCAGGCGAGCAGTACTTC